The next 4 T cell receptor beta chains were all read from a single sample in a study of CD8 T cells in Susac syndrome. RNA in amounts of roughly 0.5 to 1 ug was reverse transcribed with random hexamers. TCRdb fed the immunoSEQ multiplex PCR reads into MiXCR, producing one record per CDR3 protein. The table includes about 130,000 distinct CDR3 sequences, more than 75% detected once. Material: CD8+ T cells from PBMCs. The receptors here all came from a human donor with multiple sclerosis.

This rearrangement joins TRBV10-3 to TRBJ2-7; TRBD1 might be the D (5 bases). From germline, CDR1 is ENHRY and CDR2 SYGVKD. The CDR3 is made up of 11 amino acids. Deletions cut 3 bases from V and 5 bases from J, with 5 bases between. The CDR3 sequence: CAISEGDEQYF. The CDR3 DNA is TGTGCCATCAGTGAAGGGGACGAGCAGTACTTC.

CDR3 loop: CASMDPYEQYF. For the CDR3, the DNA is TGTGCCAGCATGGATCCCTACGAGCAGTACTTC. The genes are TRBV6-6 and TRBJ2-7; D is unclear. The V end was cut by 7 bases, the J end by 2 bases, with 6 bases between. CDR1 MNHNY and CDR2 SVGAGI come from the germline V gene (reference sequence). CDR3 length: 11 amino acids.

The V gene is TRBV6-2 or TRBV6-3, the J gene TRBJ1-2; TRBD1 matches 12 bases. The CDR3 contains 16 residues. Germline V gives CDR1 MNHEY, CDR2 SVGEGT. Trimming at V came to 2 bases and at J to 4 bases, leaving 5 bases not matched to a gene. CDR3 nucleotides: TGTGCCAGCAGTTACGGGACAGGGGGCTCTGGCTATGGCTACACCTTC. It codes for CASSYGTGGSGYGYTF.

Written as DNA, the CDR3 is TGTGCCAGCAGTGACCTAGCGGGAGGGCCGGCCAAAAACATTCAGTACTTC. The encoded protein is CASSDLAGGPAKNIQYF. The chain carries TRBV2 and TRBJ2-4, with 12 bases lining up with TRBD2. V lost 3 bases, J lost 1 base, and 4 bases stayed unmatched. The CDR3 consists of 17 residues. Germline assignment: CDR1 SNHLY and CDR2 FYNNEI.